The 17 T cell receptor beta chains below all came from one sample that was sequenced in a study of blood T cell repertoires in COVID-19. Here immunoSEQ multiplex PCR was the method, and the copy in TCRdb shows in-frame clones only, minus some. Of just over 250,000 clones listed, 80% to 95% are singletons. Specimen: peripheral blood. The origin of the receptors is a person in their late teens or twenties with COVID-19, enrolled during active disease.

The V and J genes are TRBV18 and TRBJ1-4; possibly TRBD1 for D (6 bases). Trimming cost V 3 bases and J 3 bases, with 17 bases left between them. The CDR3 consists of 17 residues. From germline, CDR1 is KGHSH and CDR2 LQKENI. The CDR3: CASSPSSGGRANEKLFF. The CDR3 DNA reads as TGTGCCAGCTCACCGTCATCTGGGGGCCGAGCTAATGAAAAACTGTTTTTT. Together with reference TRBV18 and TRBJ1-4, the CDR3 gives the full variable domain: NAGVMQNPRHLVRRRGQEARLRCSPMKGHSHVYWYRQLPEEGLKFMVYLQKENIIDESGMPKERFSAEFPKEGPSILRIQQVVRGDSAAYFCASSPSSGGRANEKLFFGSGTQLSVL.

This chain connects TRBV6-2 or TRBV6-3 to TRBJ2-7, with D possibly TRBD2 on 6 matching bases. This CDR3 comprises 12 residues. The V gene lost 5 bases and the J gene lost 7 bases, with 12 bases spanning the gap. The germline CDR1 and CDR2 sequences are MNHEY and SVGEGT. As DNA, the CDR3 is TGTGCCAGCAGTGAGGGACTTCCGGAGCAGTACTTC. Translation gives CASSEGLPEQYF.

The chain uses TRBV10-2 and TRBJ2-1; TRBD2 aligns across 13 bases. J lost 10 bases, V lost 3 bases, and 9 bases had no gene match. The CDR3 covers 16 residues. Per the germline V gene, CDR1 is WSHSY and CDR2 is SAAADI. CDR3: CASSDELAGGPLEQFF. CDR3 nucleotide sequence: TGCGCCAGCAGTGACGAACTAGCGGGAGGGCCTTTAGAGCAGTTCTTC.

About this clone itself: One end of the junction is discordant with germline, which a read error may explain. The chain joins TRBV7-9 to TRBJ2-7; no reliable D call. This CDR3 region has 12 residues. CDR1 and CDR2 (germline): SEHNR, FQNEAQ (reference sequence). The CDR3 DNA follows: TGTGCCAGCAGTTCCGACTCCCACGAGCAGTACTTC. Amino acid sequence: CASSSDSHEQYF. The full variable domain, with the rest looked up from reference TRBV7-9 and TRBJ2-7, is DTGVSQNPRHKITKRGQNVTFRCDPISEHNRLYWYRQTLGQGPEFLTYFQNEAQLEKSRLLSDRFSAERPKGSFSTLEIQRTEQGDSAMYLCASSSDSHEQYFGPGTRLTVT.

The table lists this clone with a count of one. As DNA, the CDR3 is TGTGCCAGCAGTTACTCGAGCAGGGGGAATGAGCAGTTCTTC. Its translation: CASSYSSRGNEQFF. The chain links TRBV6-2 or TRBV6-3 to TRBJ2-1; 7 nucleotides match TRBD1. The trim removed 0 bases at V and 7 bases at J, leaving 3 bases unmatched. The CDR3 covers 14 residues. In germline, CDR1 is MNHEY, CDR2 SVGEGT.

The chain carries TRBV10-3 and TRBJ1-1, with 11 bases matching TRBD1. The CDR3 is 16 residues long. Unmatched junction bases numbered 12, after V lost 4 bases and J lost 8 bases. Germline V lookup: CDR1 ENHRY, CDR2 SYGVKD. The CDR3 sequence: CAISGSPGQGEFEAFF. DNA for the CDR3: TGTGCCATCAGTGGCAGTCCGGGACAGGGGGAATTCGAAGCTTTCTTT.

This rearrangement joins TRBV6-2 or TRBV6-3 to TRBJ1-2; D perhaps matches TRBD1 (5 bases). Between the trimmed V and J ends, which lost 6 bases and 4 bases, there was a span of 12 bases. This CDR3 is 13 amino acids long. Germline values: CDR1 MNHEY, CDR2 SVGEGT. CDR3 DNA sequence: TGTGCCAGCAGCCCGGGACTGCTCTATGGCTACACCTTC. This codes for CASSPGLLYGYTF.

This clone showed up just once. The chain employs TRBV7-6 and TRBJ1-5, with TRBD1 as a possible D gene (6 bases). The CDR3 loop spans 16 amino acids. Per germline, CDR1 SGHVS and CDR2 FNYEAQ. With 1 base removed from V and 2 bases from J, the gap between germline ends came to 12 bases. CDR3 coding DNA: TGTGCCAGCAGCTTAGGGGCAGGGGTAGGCAATCAGCCCCAGCATTTT. Translation gives CASSLGAGVGNQPQHF.

This sequence joins TRBV6-5 and TRBJ1-4, with a weak D call TRBD1 (5 bases). This CDR3 has 14 amino acids. V gave up 5 bases and J gave up 0 bases, with 7 bases separating them. Germline CDR1 MNHEY, CDR2 SVGAGI. The CDR3 sequence: CASSLGATNEKLFF. The CDR3 region has the DNA TGTGCCAGCAGTCTAGGGGCAACTAATGAAAAACTGTTTTTT.

The chain employs TRBV13 and TRBJ2-5, with 15 bases fitting TRBD2. This CDR3 region has 18 residues. Germline V gene sequence: CDR1 PRHDT, CDR2 FYEKMQ (reference sequence). V was clipped by 5 bases and J by 1 base; unmatched bases: 8. CDR3 bases: TGTGCCAGCAGCACAGGACTAGCGGGAGGGCCGGTCCAAGAGACCCAGTACTTC. It is translated as CASSTGLAGGPVQETQYF.

In its sample, this clone was seen once. The rearrangement uses TRBV7-9 and TRBJ1-5, with a tentative D call TRBD1 (6 bases). Germline-derived CDR1 and CDR2 are SEHNR and FQNEAQ (reference sequence). The CDR3 is made up of 13 amino acids. Trimming cost V 6 bases and J 2 bases, with 8 bases left between them. The DNA for the CDR3 is TGTGCCAGCAGTTCAGGGGGCAATCAGCCCCAGCATTTT. Amino acids: CASSSGGNQPQHF.

The chain carries TRBV5-4 and TRBJ1-3, with TRBD1 matching over 7 bases. Germline V gene sequence: CDR1 SGHNT, CDR2 YYREEE (reference sequence). V lost 2 bases to trimming and J lost 0 bases; unmatched junction nucleotides: 5. The CDR3 has 16 amino acids. The CDR3 nucleotides read TGTGCCAGCAGCTTCGACAGGGCCATCTCTGGAAACACCATATATTTT. It specifies CASSFDRAISGNTIYF.

In this sample, this clone turned up once. The rearrangement joins TRBV15 to TRBJ2-1; the D is unclear. Trimming cost V 1 base and J 4 bases, with 14 bases left between them. CDR1 LNHNV and CDR2 YYDKDF come from the germline V gene (reference sequence). This CDR3 has 16 amino acids. The CDR3 DNA is TGTGCCACCAGCAGAGGAACGTCCTCTAAATACAATGAGCAGTTCTTC. Amino acids: CATSRGTSSKYNEQFF. The variable domain in full, with the rest retrieved from reference TRBV15 and TRBJ2-1, is DAMVIQNPRYQVTQFGKPVTLSCSQTLNHNVMYWYQQKSSQAPKLLFHYYDKDFNNEADTPDNFQSRRPNTSFCFLDIRSPGLGDTAMYLCATSRGTSSKYNEQFFGPGTRLTVL.

The CDR3 sequence: CATSDRSGTDSTDTQYF. The DNA for the CDR3 is TGTGCCACCAGTGATAGATCTGGGACAGATAGCACAGATACGCAGTATTTT. This sequence joins TRBV24-1 and TRBJ2-3; 7 bases align to TRBD1. From germline, CDR1 is KGHDR and CDR2 SFDVKD. V lost 3 bases and J lost 0; bases outside the gene matches: 8. The CDR3 contains 17 residues.

The rearrangement joins TRBV7-3 to TRBJ2-3; possibly TRBD2 for D (5 bases). The germline CDR1 and CDR2 sequences are SGHTA and FQGTGA. CDR3 length equals 12 residues. V was shortened by 5 bases and J by 6 bases, with 9 bases between the two germline ends. The CDR3 region has the DNA TGTGCCAGCAGCCGGGGAGAGGATACGCAGTATTTT. Residues: CASSRGEDTQYF.

The V gene is TRBV9, the J gene TRBJ2-1; D is perhaps TRBD2 (6 bases). Germline V lookup: CDR1 SGDLS, CDR2 YYNGEE. Trimming shortened V by 0 bases and J by 2 bases, and 9 bases separated the two germline ends. The CDR3 contains 15 residues. The CDR3 reads CASSVAGDAYNEQFF. In DNA form, the CDR3 reads TGTGCCAGCAGCGTAGCGGGAGATGCCTACAATGAGCAGTTCTTC.

This clone came up once. The chain is built from TRBV15 and TRBJ2-4; TRBD1 aligns across 7 bases. Trimming removed 0 bases from V and 9 bases from J; junction bases left unmatched: 5. The CDR3 loop spans 14 amino acids. CDR1 LNHNV and CDR2 YYDKDF come from the germline V gene (reference sequence). Written as DNA, the CDR3 is TGTGCCACCAGCAGAGATACAGGGGCGGGCATTCAGTACTTC. Translated: CATSRDTGAGIQYF.